The 19 T cell receptor beta chains below all came from one sample that was sequenced in a study of control samples from healthy donors and cancer patients. Assay: immunoSEQ multiplex PCR; the TCRdb copy retains only in-frame clones and omits some. The sample lists about 160,000 clones; over 95% were seen once. Sequencing was done on a sample of blood. All receptors derive from a woman aged 25 to 45 in good health.

The rearrangement links TRBV29-1 to TRBJ2-7; 8 positions match TRBD1. The CDR3 extends over 13 amino acids. Germline V gives CDR1 SQVTM, CDR2 ANQGSEA. V was clipped by 3 bases and J by 4 bases; unmatched bases: 5. The CDR3 nucleotides are TGCAGCGTTGATCTAGACAGGGGTTACGAGCAGTACTTC. Translated: CSVDLDRGYEQYF.

The chain uses TRBV30 and TRBJ1-3, with a possible D match to TRBD1 (5 bases). The germline V gene has CDR1 GTSNPN and CDR2 SVGIG (reference sequence). The CDR3 extends over 10 amino acids. V gave up 8 bases and J gave up 4 bases, with 6 bases separating them. CDR3 amino acids: CAGQGNTIYF. The CDR3 bases are TGTGCCGGACAAGGAAACACCATATATTTT.

This clone was found once. The gene calls are TRBV6-5 and TRBJ2-7, with a tentative D call TRBD1 (5 bases). The germline V gene encodes CDR1 MNHEY and CDR2 SVGAGI. The CDR3 extends over 13 amino acids. The V end lost 7 bases, the J end lost 1 base, and 11 bases lay between the germline ends. CDR3 coding DNA: TGTGCCAGCAAGACAGTTTCTTCCTACGAGCAGTACTTC. This codes for CASKTVSSYEQYF.

This sequence joins TRBV7-9 and TRBJ2-1, with 7 bases identical to TRBD1. Losses at the gene ends were 5 bases for V and 9 bases for J; bases not matched to a gene: 10. The CDR3 totals 14 residues. Germline CDR1 reads SEHNR; CDR2 reads FQNEAQ (reference sequence). The DNA of the CDR3 is TGTGCCAGCAGCCCTACGACAGGGATGGGTGAGCAGTTCTTC. It is translated as CASSPTTGMGEQFF.

This clone was recorded only once. This chain connects TRBV11-2 to TRBJ1-2; D perhaps matches TRBD1 (6 bases). CDR3 length: 15 residues. V dropped 5 bases and J dropped 8 bases, with 21 bases sitting between them. Germline V CDR1 and CDR2: SGHAT, FQNNGV. In DNA form, the CDR3 reads TGTGCCAGCAGCCTACCCGGCGGCAGGGGAAAGGGCTACACCTTC. Translated, it gives CASSLPGGRGKGYTF.

The V call is TRBV9, the J call TRBJ1-5; perhaps TRBD1 as D (5 bases). Germline V CDR1 and CDR2: SGDLS, YYNGEE. The CDR3 is 13 amino acids. Trimming removed 4 bases at V and 5 bases at J, with 10 bases between. The CDR3 reads CASSSLGDQPQHF. The DNA for the CDR3 is TGTGCCAGCAGCTCCCTAGGGGATCAGCCCCAGCATTTT.

This clone was seen once. The chain combines TRBV18 with TRBJ1-1; 7 bases agree with TRBD1. Looked up from germline, CDR1 is KGHSH and CDR2 is LQKENI. The ends lost 2 bases at V and 5 bases at J; junction bases unmatched: 5. The CDR3 length is 14 residues. The CDR3 loop reads CASSPLQGMTEAFF. The CDR3 coding sequence is TGTGCCAGCTCACCATTACAGGGGATGACTGAAGCTTTCTTT.

This clone has just a few counts. V usage is TRBV6-2 or TRBV6-3 and J usage is TRBJ2-7, with no clear D. This CDR3 is built from 14 residues. Germline CDR1 and CDR2: MNHEY and SVGEGT. Trimming took off 2 bases at V and 2 bases at J, with 10 bases between the two ends. This CDR3 reads CASSYGLGTYEQYF. CDR3 coding DNA: TGTGCCAGCAGTTACGGCCTAGGGACCTACGAGCAGTACTTC.

The rearrangement links TRBV6-5 to TRBJ1-4, with TRBD1 matching 7 bases. The V segment lost 6 bases and the J segment 2 bases; nucleotides outside the gene matches: 3. Germline V gives CDR1 MNHEY, CDR2 SVGAGI. The CDR3 has 14 amino acids. The CDR3, as DNA: TGTGCCAGCAGGGAGGACAGGACTAATGAAAAACTGTTTTTT. Translation: CASREDRTNEKLFF.

The genes are TRBV29-1 and TRBJ2-3; D gene uncertain. The CDR3 is made up of 16 amino acids. Germline CDR1 and CDR2: SQVTM and ANQGSEA. V was cut by 4 bases and J by 0 bases, with 17 bases left in between. As DNA, the CDR3 is TGCAGCGTTGGACCCACCAGGCCCCATAGCACAGATACGCAGTATTTT. As protein: CSVGPTRPHSTDTQYF.

The chain recombines TRBV5-4 with TRBJ1-1; 7 bases align to TRBD1. The ends lost 4 bases at V and 5 bases at J; junction bases unmatched: 14. The CDR3 is 16 amino acids. Germline-derived CDR1 and CDR2 are SGHNT and YYREEE (reference sequence). CDR3 nucleotide sequence: TGTGCCAGCAGCCCAAAAAAAGTCAACAGGGGAACTGAAGCTTTCTTT. It codes for CASSPKKVNRGTEAFF.

The chain couples TRBV5-1 to TRBJ2-7, with D perhaps TRBD1 (6 bases). Germline CDR1 and CDR2: SGHRS and YFSETQ. CDR3 length: 15 amino acids. V was trimmed by 4 bases and J by 2 bases, leaving 16 bases between them. This chain's CDR3 is CASSPDSSGAYEQYF. The CDR3 DNA reads TGCGCCAGCAGCCCGGACAGCTCCGGGGCCTACGAGCAGTACTTC.

This chain links TRBV10-3 with TRBJ2-4, with TRBD2 matching over 10 bases. Trimming took 3 bases from V and 9 from J; bases not matched to a gene: 11. The CDR3 loop spans 16 amino acids. Germline V gene data show CDR1 as ENHRY and CDR2 as SYGVKD. The CDR3 region is CAISDRTSGDYLIQYF. The DNA of the CDR3 is TGTGCCATCAGTGATAGGACTAGCGGAGATTATCTCATTCAGTACTTC.

The V gene is TRBV6-2 or TRBV6-3, the J gene TRBJ1-2; 8 positions agree with TRBD1. The CDR3 sequence is 14 residues long. The germline gives CDR1 MNHEY, CDR2 SVGEGT. With V trimmed by 6 bases and J by 4 bases, 7 bases remained unmatched. The CDR3 region has the DNA TGTGCCAGCAGCGTACCAGGGACAGGCTATGGCTACACCTTC. Amino acids: CASSVPGTGYGYTF.

The chain joins TRBV5-6 to TRBJ1-1, with D tentatively TRBD1 (6 bases). Between the trimmed V and J ends, which lost 7 bases and 0 bases, there was a span of 16 bases. The CDR3 has 15 amino acids. Looked up from germline, CDR1 is SGHDT and CDR2 is YYEEEE. The CDR3 coding sequence is TGTGCCAGCGGTCCGGGCACAGGGTTGAACACTGAAGCTTTCTTT. Protein sequence: CASGPGTGLNTEAFF.

The chain couples TRBV7-9 to TRBJ2-7; TRBD2 is a possible D gene (6 bases). The CDR3 is 13 amino acids. Germline assignment: CDR1 SEHNR and CDR2 FQNEAQ (reference sequence). The ends were cut back, 5 bases at V and 6 bases at J, with 14 bases in the middle. Written as DNA, the CDR3 is TGTGCCAGCAGCCCGCGGGGAGCAGCCGAGCAGTACTTC. Translating it yields CASSPRGAAEQYF.

This chain's CDR3 is CASSEMSGQETQYF. The DNA for the CDR3 is TGTGCCAGCAGTGAAATGTCAGGTCAAGAGACCCAGTACTTC. The genes are TRBV6-1 and TRBJ2-5; D is unclear. The V end was cut by 2 bases, the J end by 2 bases, with 9 bases between. Per the germline V gene, CDR1 is MNHNS and CDR2 is SASEGT. The CDR3 totals 14 residues.

The genes are TRBV27 and TRBJ2-7; D possibly corresponds to TRBD1 (5 bases). Germline assignment: CDR1 MNHEY and CDR2 SMNVEV (reference sequence). V gave up 5 bases and J gave up 3 bases, with 11 bases separating them. CDR3 size: 13 residues. The chain's CDR3 is CASSRPGIYEQYF. In DNA form, the CDR3 reads TGTGCCAGCAGTCGTCCAGGGATCTACGAGCAGTACTTC.

The chain uses TRBV9 and TRBJ1-2; 8 bases map to TRBD1. Germline assignment: CDR1 SGDLS and CDR2 YYNGEE. V trimming: 4 bases; J trimming: 8 bases; junction bases outside the gene matches: 7. The CDR3 is made up of 13 amino acids. Written as DNA, the CDR3 is TGTGCCAGCAGCTCTCAGGGGGCGCGCGGCTACACCTTC. This translates into CASSSQGARGYTF. The full variable domain, rest sourced from reference TRBV9 and TRBJ1-2, is DSGVTQTPKHLITATGQRVTLRCSPRSGDLSVYWYQQSLDQGLQFLIQYYNGEERAKGNILERFSAQQFPDLHSELNLSSLELGDSALYFCASSSQGARGYTFGSGTRLTVV.